This is a list of T cell receptor beta chains from one sample in a study of blood T cell repertoires in COVID-19. TCRdb keeps only in-frame clones here, not all; method: immunoSEQ multiplex PCR. The profile shows 90,000 to 100,000 clones, roughly nine tenths of them singletons. Sequencing was done on a sample of peripheral blood. These receptor sequences come from a man in his forties or fifties with acute or convalescent COVID-19. CDR3s include the opening cysteine and the closing phenylalanine or tryptophan. The order of the fields is J gene, V gene, clone size, D gene, CDR3 protein, CDR3 DNA. A D gene is named only where the DNA matches it firmly. Not all rows give a size; the values are once, few, many and, for expanded clones, a class.

TRBJ2-7,TRBV29-1,once,TRBD2,CSVSSGRAYEQYF,TGCAGCGTTTCCAGCGGGAGGGCTTACGAGCAGTACTTC
TRBJ2-3,TRBV18,.,TRBD2,CASSPGTSGSADTQYF,TGTGCCAGCTCACCGGGGACTAGCGGGAGTGCAGATACGCAGTATTTT
TRBJ1-1,TRBV25-1,.,.,CASKSTGNTEAFF,TGTGCCAGCAAATCGACAGGGAACACTGAAGCTTTCTTT
TRBJ2-7,TRBV10-2,.,TRBD2,CASRAGGVGTYEQYF,TGCGCCAGCCGGGCCGGGGGGGTAGGGACCTACGAGCAGTACTTC
TRBJ2-7,TRBV27,.,TRBD1,CASSDRDRGIYEQYF,TGTGCCAGCAGTGACCGGGACAGGGGGATTTACGAGCAGTACTTC
TRBJ2-1,TRBV18,.,.,CASSRLESSYNEQFF,TGTGCCAGCTCACGACTGGAAAGCTCCTACAATGAGCAGTTCTTC
TRBJ2-7,TRBV5-5,once,TRBD1,CASSLAPGQGLPAAPNEQYF,TGTGCCAGCAGCCTGGCGCCGGGACAGGGGCTCCCAGCGGCCCCAAACGAGCAGTACTTC
TRBJ2-5,TRBV10-2,.,TRBD2,CASSMTSFVETQYF,TGCGCCAGCAGTATGACTAGCTTCGTAGAGACCCAGTACTTC
TRBJ1-5,TRBV3-1/TRBV3-2,.,.,CASSQRGLQGNQPQHF,TGTGCCAGCAGCCAACGTGGACTCCAGGGCAATCAGCCCCAGCATTTT
TRBJ2-5,TRBV21-1,.,.,CASSKMAVAGGETQYF,TGTGCCAGCAGCAAAATGGCAGTAGCGGGCGGGGAGACCCAGTACTTC
TRBJ2-7,TRBV30,once,TRBD1,CAWGGQLNSYEQYF,TGTGCCTGGGGGGGACAGCTTAACTCCTACGAGCAGTACTTC
TRBJ1-2,TRBV28,.,.,CASSLGGDYGYTF,TGTGCCAGCAGTTTGGGAGGGGACTATGGCTACACCTTC
TRBJ2-7,TRBV5-1,.,TRBD1,CASSLGGQSSYEQYF,TGCGCCAGCAGCTTAGGGGGACAGAGTTCCTACGAGCAGTACTTC
TRBJ2-3,TRBV15,.,.,CATSTRYEPTQYF,TGTGCCACCAGCACGAGATATGAGCCTACGCAGTATTTT
TRBJ1-4,TRBV6-6,.,.,CASSYGGTRWEKLFF,TGTGCCAGCAGTTACGGCGGGACGAGGTGGGAAAAACTGTTTTTT
TRBJ1-5,TRBV9,.,TRBD1,CASSVTGGNQPQHF,TGTGCCAGCAGCGTTACAGGGGGCAATCAGCCCCAGCATTTT
TRBJ2-7,TRBV7-8,once,TRBD2,CASRGTSGGVSYF,TGTGCCAGCAGGGGGACTAGCGGGGGCGTCTCGTACTTC
TRBJ2-1,TRBV30,.,.,CAWTRAGLTDVEQFF,TGTGCCTGGACCAGAGCAGGACTAACTGACGTTGAGCAGTTCTTC
TRBJ2-5,TRBV11-3,.,TRBD2,CASSLDSRRAGVETQYF,TGTGCCAGCAGCTTGGATTCCAGGCGAGCGGGAGTAGAGACCCAGTACTTC
TRBJ2-1,TRBV6-2/TRBV6-3,.,.,CASSYFSASYNEQFF,TGTGCCAGCAGTTATTTTAGCGCGTCCTACAATGAGCAGTTCTTC
TRBJ2-1,TRBV5-1,.,.,CASSLGDLGNEQFF,TGCGCCAGCAGCTTGGGGGACTTAGGAAATGAGCAGTTCTTC
TRBJ2-1,TRBV4-1,.,.,CASSQAVTRGNEQFF,TGCGCCAGCAGCCAAGCCGTGACTAGAGGCAATGAGCAGTTCTTC
TRBJ1-1,TRBV15,.,.,CATSQGENTEAFF,TGTGCCACCTCACAGGGAGAGAACACTGAAGCTTTCTTT
TRBJ2-7,TRBV12-5,.,.,CASGPGSGSYEQYF,TGTGCTAGTGGTCCAGGTTCTGGCTCCTACGAGCAGTACTTC
TRBJ2-7,TRBV7-6,.,.,CASSLAGGVSYEQYF,TGTGCCAGCAGCTTAGCAGGCGGGGTATCCTACGAGCAGTACTTC
TRBJ2-2,TRBV7-2,few,TRBD1,CASSHRTGSTGELFF,TGTGCCAGCAGCCACCGGACAGGGAGCACCGGGGAGCTGTTTTTT
TRBJ2-5,TRBV15,.,TRBD2,CATSSGTSGGRTQYF,TGTGCCACCAGCAGCGGGACTAGCGGGGGGAGGACCCAGTACTTC
TRBJ2-4,TRBV6-1,few,TRBD2,CASSEAARGTSSKNIQYF,TGTGCCAGCAGTGAAGCTGCTAGAGGGACTAGCTCGAAAAACATTCAGTACTTC
TRBJ2-2,TRBV7-9,.,.,CASSLVSDTGELFF,TGTGCCAGCAGCTTGGTTTCGGACACCGGGGAGCTGTTTTTT
TRBJ1-1,TRBV15,once,.,CATSRNREFYSRAFF,TGTGCCACCAGCAGGAATCGGGAATTCTATTCACGGGCTTTCTTT
TRBJ2-1,TRBV7-2,.,TRBD1,CASSPMRDRGQFF,TGTGCCAGCAGCCCTATGCGGGACAGGGGGCAGTTCTTC
TRBJ1-5,TRBV4-3,.,.,CASSQGTVEGNQPQHF,TGCGCCAGCAGCCAAGGGACAGTCGAAGGCAATCAGCCCCAGCATTTT
TRBJ2-5,TRBV6-6,.,TRBD2,CASRVREGQETQYF,TGTGCCAGCAGAGTGCGGGAGGGCCAAGAGACCCAGTACTTC
TRBJ1-1,TRBV7-9,.,TRBD1,CASSLSRGQNEAFF,TGTGCCAGCAGCTTAAGCAGGGGGCAAAATGAAGCTTTCTTT
TRBJ2-1,TRBV5-1,.,TRBD2,CASSFEAGRWDEQFF,TGCGCCAGCAGCTTCGAAGCGGGGCGGTGGGATGAGCAGTTCTTC
TRBJ1-2,TRBV11-2,.,.,CASSLLADSNYGYTF,TGTGCCAGCAGCTTATTAGCAGATTCTAACTATGGCTACACCTTC
TRBJ2-2,TRBV6-2/TRBV6-3,.,TRBD2,CASSSRGLAGTGELFF,TGTGCCAGCAGCTCCCGGGGACTAGCGGGAACCGGGGAGCTGTTTTTT